Each of the 32 T cell receptor beta chains below was sequenced from the same sample in a study of blood T cell repertoires in COVID-19. Using immunoSEQ multiplex PCR, the repertoire was profiled, and TCRdb retains in-frame clones only, with some absent. The table lists hundreds of thousands of clones, about 83% of them singletons. The sequenced sample consisted of PBMCs or T cells enriched from blood (not recorded which). Source of these receptors: a woman between 50 and 59 years old who had been exposed to COVID-19.

The genes are TRBV27 and TRBJ1-1; 8 nucleotides agree with TRBD1. CDR3 length: 12 amino acids. The ends lost 7 bases at V and 7 bases at J; junction bases unmatched: 5. The germline CDR1 and CDR2 sequences are MNHEY and SMNVEV (reference sequence). For the CDR3, the DNA is TGTGCCAGCACGACAGGGGATCTTGAAGCTTTCTTT. As protein: CASTTGDLEAFF.

The rearrangement links TRBV7-9 to TRBJ2-2, with TRBD1 matching over 11 bases. The CDR3 runs to 19 residues. The germline gives CDR1 SEHNR, CDR2 FQNEAQ (reference sequence). V lost 4 bases to trimming and J lost 4 bases; unmatched junction nucleotides: 14. CDR3 sequence reads: CASSSAAAGTGGSTGELFF. The CDR3 nucleotides read TGTGCCAGCAGCTCCGCAGCCGCCGGGACAGGGGGTAGCACCGGGGAGCTGTTTTTT.

The V and J genes are TRBV7-9 and TRBJ1-2; 11 bases fit TRBD1. CDR3 length: 15 amino acids. Germline lookup yields CDR1 SEHNR and CDR2 FQNEAQ (reference sequence). With V trimmed by 8 bases and J by 4 bases, 9 bases remained unmatched. This chain's CDR3 is CASGPGQGARYGYTF. As DNA, the CDR3 is TGTGCCAGCGGACCCGGACAGGGGGCTCGCTATGGCTACACCTTC.

The chain links TRBV12-3 or TRBV12-4 to TRBJ1-2; D call uncertain. V was shortened by 3 bases and J by 6 bases, with 5 bases between the two germline ends. The CDR3 consists of 11 residues. CDR3 region: CASSLGDGYTF. The DNA of the CDR3 is TGTGCCAGCAGTTTGGGCGATGGCTACACCTTC.

The rearrangement uses TRBV29-1 and TRBJ1-1, with D maybe TRBD1 (5 bases). Trimming removed 7 bases from V and 3 bases from J, with 15 bases in between. CDR1 is SQVTM, CDR2 ANQGSEA, per germline. The CDR3 has 13 residues. The CDR3 nucleotides are TGCAGCGGCACCTCGACAGAGCACACTGAAGCTTTCTTT. This encodes CSGTSTEHTEAFF.

The chain is built from TRBV5-4 and TRBJ2-3; tentative D call: TRBD2 (5 bases). From germline, CDR1 is SGHNT and CDR2 YYREEE (reference sequence). This CDR3 has 14 amino acids. Trimming cost V 4 bases and J 0 bases, with 9 bases left between them. DNA for the CDR3: TGTGCCAGCAGCCGTAGGACTAGCACAGATACGCAGTATTTT. Translation: CASSRRTSTDTQYF.

V and J are TRBV5-1 and TRBJ1-3, with 8 nucleotides matching TRBD1. This CDR3 region has 17 residues. V lost 0 bases and J lost 3; bases outside the gene matches: 8. CDR1 is SGHRS and CDR2 is YFSETQ in the germline V gene. CDR3 bases: TGCGCCAGCAGCTTGGTCGCCCAGGGGGCGTATGGAAACACCATATATTTT. Its protein is CASSLVAQGAYGNTIYF.

The rearrangement joins TRBV24-1 to TRBJ1-1; 7 bases map to TRBD1. J was trimmed by 5 bases and V by 7 bases; bases with no gene match: 9. The CDR3 is made up of 14 amino acids. Per the germline V gene, CDR1 is KGHDR and CDR2 is SFDVKD. CDR3 in amino acids: CATRKTGEETEAFF. CDR3 nucleotides: TGTGCCACCAGGAAAACAGGGGAGGAAACTGAAGCTTTCTTT.

This chain connects TRBV28 to TRBJ1-5; perhaps TRBD1 as D (5 bases). Between the trimmed V and J ends, which lost 7 bases and 7 bases, there was a span of 20 bases. The CDR3 covers 15 residues. In germline, CDR1 is MDHEN, CDR2 SYDVKM. In nucleotides, the CDR3 is TGTGCCAGCATCCTTAGTCAGGGTTCTGGGCAGCCCCAGCATTTT. Its translation: CASILSQGSGQPQHF.

V and J are TRBV7-2 and TRBJ2-5; TRBD1 might be the D (7 bases). V was shortened by 5 bases and J by 7 bases, with 17 bases between the two germline ends. CDR3 length: 14 residues. CDR1 and CDR2 from the germline V gene are SGHTA and FQGNSA. The CDR3, as DNA: TGTGCCAGCAGCCCGCGGACAGGAGGGGGGACCCAGTACTTC. This gives the protein CASSPRTGGGTQYF.

The rearrangement links TRBV27 to TRBJ2-7, with TRBD1 as a possible D gene (6 bases). Trimming pared 5 bases from V and 3 bases from J, leaving 14 bases between. Germline CDR1 is MNHEY and CDR2 is SMNVEV (reference sequence). This CDR3 region has 14 residues. CDR3 sequence reads: CASSPQGIRYEQYF. The CDR3 DNA reads as TGTGCCAGCAGTCCTCAGGGGATTCGCTACGAGCAGTACTTC.

J is TRBJ1-1 and V is TRBV10-2; 10 bases are shared with TRBD1. Trimming removed 9 bases from V and 3 bases from J; junction bases left unmatched: 4. From germline, CDR1 is WSHSY and CDR2 SAAADI. This CDR3 contains 13 residues. The CDR3 bases are TGCGCCAGTAGACAGGGGGCATACACTGAAGCTTTCTTT. It yields the protein CASRQGAYTEAFF.

The chain carries TRBV9 and TRBJ1-1, with no clear D. Germline CDR1 SGDLS, CDR2 YYNGEE. V lost 4 bases and J lost 6, with 13 bases in between. The CDR3 has 13 residues. The CDR3 sequence: CASSFSQDSEAFF. The CDR3 DNA reads as TGTGCCAGCAGCTTTTCTCAGGACTCTGAAGCTTTCTTT.

This chain uses TRBV3-1 (or the pseudogene TRBV3-2) with TRBJ2-5; TRBD2 matches 8 bases. With V trimmed by 2 bases and J by 5 bases, 10 bases remained unmatched. Germline V gives CDR1 LGHDT, CDR2 YNNKEL (reference sequence). The CDR3 length is 16 residues. The CDR3 here is CASSQYPGTSMETQYF. In nucleotides, the CDR3 is TGTGCCAGCAGCCAATATCCCGGGACTAGTATGGAGACCCAGTACTTC.

The chain links TRBV19 to TRBJ2-6; no clear D gene. The CDR3 is 16 residues long. Germline assignment: CDR1 LNHDA and CDR2 SQIVND (reference sequence). V was pared by 3 bases and J by 2 bases, with 11 bases between. For the CDR3, the DNA is TGTGCCAGTAGTATCTATGGTGTTACTGGGGCCAACGTCCTGACTTTC. This codes for CASSIYGVTGANVLTF.

The chain combines TRBV3-1 (or the pseudogene TRBV3-2) with TRBJ1-2, with D perhaps matching TRBD1 (6 bases). Trimming left V 2 bases short and J 12 bases short, with 16 bases between. CDR3 length equals 13 residues. The V gene's germline CDR1 is LGHDT and CDR2 YNNKEL (reference sequence). CDR3 residues: CASSQRDIGGDTF. The CDR3 DNA is TGTGCCAGCAGCCAAAGGGACATAGGTGGAGACACCTTC.

This clone turned up a few times. The chain has TRBV9 and TRBJ1-3; D is ambiguous. The CDR3 has 15 amino acids. Trimming took 2 bases from V and 4 from J, leaving 13 bases between them. The V gene's germline CDR1 is SGDLS and CDR2 YYNGEE. The CDR3 here is CASSVAVGTGNTIYF. The CDR3 DNA reads as TGTGCCAGCAGCGTGGCCGTGGGCACCGGAAACACCATATATTTT.

The chain uses TRBV19 and TRBJ2-7; D ambiguous. This CDR3 is 12 amino acids long. CDR1 is LNHDA, CDR2 SQIVND, per germline (reference sequence). Trimming removed 5 bases from V and 0 bases from J, with 5 bases in between. The CDR3 loop is CASSPSSYEQYF. The CDR3 DNA reads TGTGCCAGTAGTCCGAGCTCCTACGAGCAGTACTTC.

The chain recombines TRBV5-1 with TRBJ2-6; 12 bases are shared with TRBD2. Looked up from germline, CDR1 is SGHRS and CDR2 is YFSETQ. The CDR3 totals 23 residues. Trimming took 3 bases from V and 1 from J; bases not matched to a gene: 20. In DNA, the CDR3 is TGCGCCAGCAGCTCGAAAGTCGGCAGAACTCCTACTAGCGGGGGGTCTGGGGCCAACGTCCTGACTTTC. Its translation: CASSSKVGRTPTSGGSGANVLTF.

V gene TRBV7-6 combines with J gene TRBJ1-1; weak D call: TRBD1 (6 bases). The germline CDR1 and CDR2 sequences are SGHVS and FNYEAQ. This CDR3 region has 15 residues. Deletions cut 0 bases from V and 1 base from J, with 9 bases between. The CDR3 region has the DNA TGTGCCAGCAGCTTAGCGACAGGATCGAACACTGAAGCTTTCTTT. Its translation: CASSLATGSNTEAFF.

This clone has only a few counts. The chain recombines TRBV24-1 with TRBJ2-7; weak D call: TRBD1 (5 bases). The CDR3 has 15 amino acids. V lost 7 bases and J lost 3, with 18 bases in between. Germline V gene data show CDR1 as KGHDR and CDR2 as SFDVKD. Here the CDR3 reads CATSSPGKSGYEQYF. In nucleotides, the CDR3 is TGTGCCACCAGCTCTCCAGGGAAGAGTGGCTACGAGCAGTACTTC.

This sequence joins TRBV28 and TRBJ1-2, with TRBD1 identical over 9 bases. The CDR3 is made up of 13 amino acids. Germline-derived CDR1 and CDR2 are MDHEN and SYDVKM. Trimming took 5 bases from V and 7 from J; bases not matched to a gene: 5. Here the CDR3 reads CASSRDRDFGYTF. The DNA of the CDR3 is TGTGCCAGCAGTAGGGACAGGGACTTTGGCTACACCTTC.

This clone appeared a few times. The chain employs TRBV10-2 and TRBJ1-1, with TRBD1 matching over 8 bases. CDR3 size: 15 residues. J lost 4 bases, V lost 8 bases, and 12 bases had no gene match. Looked up from germline, CDR1 is WSHSY and CDR2 is SAAADI. The CDR3 DNA follows: TGCGCCAGCGCCCCTCGAACAGGGGGTGGCACTGAAGCTTTCTTT. This encodes CASAPRTGGGTEAFF.

This clone was counted many times. The V gene is TRBV18, the J gene TRBJ1-4, with 9 bases fitting TRBD1. Trimming removed 3 bases from V and 4 bases from J; junction bases left unmatched: 6. CDR1 KGHSH and CDR2 LQKENI come from the germline V gene. The CDR3 contains 16 residues. The DNA of the CDR3 is TGTGCCAGCTCACCCAGGACAGGGGAGAATAATGAAAAACTGTTTTTT. It yields the protein CASSPRTGENNEKLFF.

The chain uses TRBV10-1 and TRBJ2-3; 11 positions match TRBD2. The length of the CDR3 is 15 residues. V gave up 4 bases and J gave up 4 bases; unmatched junction bases: 4. From germline, CDR1 is WNHNN and CDR2 SYGVQD (reference sequence). In nucleotides, the CDR3 is TGCGCCAGCAGTGTTAGCGGGGGGGCCGCAGATACGCAGTATTTT. It specifies CASSVSGGAADTQYF.

The J gene is TRBJ1-2, the V gene TRBV3-1 (or the pseudogene TRBV3-2), with D perhaps TRBD1 (6 bases). This CDR3 has 15 residues. V was cut by 4 bases and J by 8 bases, with 20 bases left in between. CDR1 LGHDT and CDR2 YNNKEL come from the germline V gene (reference sequence). The CDR3 nucleotides read TGTGCCAGCAGCCTTAGAAACGGGGGGGCTAGGGGCTACACCTTC. This encodes CASSLRNGGARGYTF.

V gene TRBV27 combines with J gene TRBJ2-7, with TRBD2 matching 9 bases. This CDR3 comprises 15 residues. Germline values: CDR1 MNHEY, CDR2 SMNVEV (reference sequence). V lost 5 bases and J lost 1; bases outside the gene matches: 6. The CDR3 DNA reads TGTGCCAGCAGTCTTAGCGGGGGCCAATCCTACGAGCAGTACTTC. This sequence encodes CASSLSGGQSYEQYF.

V usage is TRBV6-6 and J usage is TRBJ2-2; no clear D. Germline V CDR1 and CDR2: MNHNY, SVGAGI (reference sequence). This CDR3 region has 14 residues. Deletions cut 8 bases from V and 2 bases from J, with 12 bases between. DNA for the CDR3: TGTGCCAGCGCTCAGCAGGTCAACACCGGGGAGCTGTTTTTT. Translation: CASAQQVNTGELFF.

The chain carries TRBV10-3 and TRBJ2-7, with D possibly matching TRBD1 (6 bases). The CDR3 has 12 amino acids. Trimming removed 10 bases from V and 5 bases from J, with 15 bases in between. The germline gives CDR1 ENHRY, CDR2 SYGVKD. CDR3 region: CATAGTSDEQYF. CDR3 nucleotides: TGTGCCACCGCCGGGACAAGCGACGAGCAGTACTTC.

In its sample, this clone was seen a few times. The chain carries TRBV28 and TRBJ1-1, with a weak D call TRBD1 (5 bases). Germline CDR1 MDHEN, CDR2 SYDVKM. The CDR3 is 15 residues long. The V end was cut by 6 bases, the J end by 3 bases, with 17 bases between. The CDR3 DNA reads as TGTGCCAGCAGCCCGCCGGCCGGGGACTACACTGAAGCTTTCTTT. Translated, it gives CASSPPAGDYTEAFF.

This clone was recorded a few times. J is TRBJ1-4 and V is TRBV4-1; 9 nucleotides line up with TRBD1. This CDR3 comprises 14 residues. J lost 4 bases, V lost 5 bases, and 2 bases had no gene match. Germline CDR1 is MGHRA and CDR2 is YSYEKL. The CDR3 DNA reads as TGCGCCAGCAGCGACAGGGGGGGTAATGAAAAACTGTTTTTT. Its protein is CASSDRGGNEKLFF.

The rearrangement uses TRBV9 and TRBJ1-5; no firm D call. Germline CDR1 and CDR2: SGDLS and YYNGEE. V was cut by 0 bases and J by 2 bases, with 3 bases left in between. The CDR3 runs to 13 residues. This CDR3 reads CASSVAGNQPQHF. DNA of the CDR3: TGTGCCAGCAGCGTAGCGGGCAATCAGCCCCAGCATTTT.